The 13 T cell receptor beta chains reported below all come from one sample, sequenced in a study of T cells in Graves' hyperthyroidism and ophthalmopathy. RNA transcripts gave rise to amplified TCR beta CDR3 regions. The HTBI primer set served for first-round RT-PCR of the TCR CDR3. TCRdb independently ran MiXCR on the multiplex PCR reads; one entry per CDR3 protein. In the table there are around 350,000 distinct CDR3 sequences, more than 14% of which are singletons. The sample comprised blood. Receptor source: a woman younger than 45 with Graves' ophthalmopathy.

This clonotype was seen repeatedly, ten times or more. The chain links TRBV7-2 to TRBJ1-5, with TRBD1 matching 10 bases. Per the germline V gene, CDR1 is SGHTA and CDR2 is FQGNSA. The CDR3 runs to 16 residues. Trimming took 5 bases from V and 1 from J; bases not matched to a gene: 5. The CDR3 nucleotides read TGTGCCAGCAGCCCAGAGGACAGGGGGAGCAATCAGCCCCAGCATTTT. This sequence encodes CASSPEDRGSNQPQHF.

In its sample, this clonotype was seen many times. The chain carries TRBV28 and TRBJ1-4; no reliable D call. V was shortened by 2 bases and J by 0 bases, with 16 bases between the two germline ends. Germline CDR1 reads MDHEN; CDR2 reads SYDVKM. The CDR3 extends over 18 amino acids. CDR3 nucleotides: TGTGCCAGCAGTTTAGGGGTGGTCACACTTGCAACTAATGAAAAACTGTTTTTT. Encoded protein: CASSLGVVTLATNEKLFF.

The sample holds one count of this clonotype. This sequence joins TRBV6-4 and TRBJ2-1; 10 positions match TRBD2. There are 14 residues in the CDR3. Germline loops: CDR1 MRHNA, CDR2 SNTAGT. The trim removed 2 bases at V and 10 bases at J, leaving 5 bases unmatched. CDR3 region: CASSDERGGWEQFF. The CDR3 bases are TGTGCCAGCAGTGACGAGCGGGGGGGATGGGAGCAGTTCTTC.

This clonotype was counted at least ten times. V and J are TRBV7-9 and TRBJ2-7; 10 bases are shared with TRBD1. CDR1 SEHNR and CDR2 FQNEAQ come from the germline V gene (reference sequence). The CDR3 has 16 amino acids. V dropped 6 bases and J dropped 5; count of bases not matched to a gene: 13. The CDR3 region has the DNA TGTGCCAGCAGAACCGGGACAGGGGTGAATGAGGACGAGCAGTACTTC. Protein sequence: CASRTGTGVNEDEQYF.

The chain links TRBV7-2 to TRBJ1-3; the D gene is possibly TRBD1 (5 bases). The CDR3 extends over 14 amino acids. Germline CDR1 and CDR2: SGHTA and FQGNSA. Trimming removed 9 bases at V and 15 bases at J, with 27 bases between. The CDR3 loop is CASTPGLAVGEEYF. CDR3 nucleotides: TGTGCCAGTACCCCGGGACTAGCGGTTGGAGAGGAATATTTT.

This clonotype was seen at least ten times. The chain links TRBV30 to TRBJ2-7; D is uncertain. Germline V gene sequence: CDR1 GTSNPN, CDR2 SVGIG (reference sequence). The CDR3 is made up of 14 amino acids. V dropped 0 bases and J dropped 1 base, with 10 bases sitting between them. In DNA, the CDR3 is TGTGCCTGGAGTGTACCTTCGGGTTCCTACGAGCAGTACTTC. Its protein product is CAWSVPSGSYEQYF. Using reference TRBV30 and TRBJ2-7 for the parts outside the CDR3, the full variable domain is SQTIHQWPATLVQPVGSPLSLECTVEGTSNPNLYWYRQAAGRGLQLLFYSVGIGQISSEVPQNLSASRPQDRQFILSSKKLLLSDSGFYLCAWSVPSGSYEQYFGPGTRLTVT.

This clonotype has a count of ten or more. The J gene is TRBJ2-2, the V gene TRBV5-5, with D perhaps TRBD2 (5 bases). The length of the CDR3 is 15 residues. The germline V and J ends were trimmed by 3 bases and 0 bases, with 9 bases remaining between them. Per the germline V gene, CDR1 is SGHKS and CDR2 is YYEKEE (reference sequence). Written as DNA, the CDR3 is TGTGCCAGCAGCTCTCGGGGTGCGAACACCGGGGAGCTGTTTTTT. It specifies CASSSRGANTGELFF.

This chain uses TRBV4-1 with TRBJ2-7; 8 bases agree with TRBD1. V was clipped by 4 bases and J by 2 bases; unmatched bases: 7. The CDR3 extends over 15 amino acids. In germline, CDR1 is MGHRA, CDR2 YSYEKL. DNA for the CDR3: TGCGCCAGCAGCCCCAGGGGGCTTTTGGCCTACGAGCAGTACTTC. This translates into CASSPRGLLAYEQYF.

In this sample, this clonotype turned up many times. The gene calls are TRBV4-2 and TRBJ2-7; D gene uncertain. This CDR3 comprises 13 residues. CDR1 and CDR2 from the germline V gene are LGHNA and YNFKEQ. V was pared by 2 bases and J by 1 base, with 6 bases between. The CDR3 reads CASSQTTSYEQYF. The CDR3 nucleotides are TGTGCCAGCAGCCAAACCACTTCCTACGAGCAGTACTTC.

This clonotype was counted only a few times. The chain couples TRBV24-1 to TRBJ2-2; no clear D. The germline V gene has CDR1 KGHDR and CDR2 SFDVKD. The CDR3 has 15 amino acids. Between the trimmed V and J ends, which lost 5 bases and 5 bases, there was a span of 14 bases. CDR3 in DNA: TGTGCCACCAGTGTAGATTATGGGCGTACCGGGGAGCTGTTTTTT. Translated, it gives CATSVDYGRTGELFF.

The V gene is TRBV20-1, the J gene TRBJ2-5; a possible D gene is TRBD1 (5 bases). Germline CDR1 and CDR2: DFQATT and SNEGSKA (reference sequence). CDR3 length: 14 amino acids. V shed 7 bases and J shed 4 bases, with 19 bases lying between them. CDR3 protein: CSVTAGMSLETQYF. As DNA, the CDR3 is TGCAGTGTTACAGCAGGGATGTCGTTAGAGACCCAGTACTTC.

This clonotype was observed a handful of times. The CDR3 here is CATSDLTASSTDTQYF. The CDR3 DNA follows: TGTGCCACCAGTGATTTAACTGCCTCTAGCACAGATACGCAGTATTTT. The genes are TRBV24-1 and TRBJ2-3; D is unresolved. Germline V gives CDR1 KGHDR, CDR2 SFDVKD. The V end lost 1 base, the J end lost 0 bases, and 10 bases lay between the germline ends. The CDR3 sequence is 16 residues long.

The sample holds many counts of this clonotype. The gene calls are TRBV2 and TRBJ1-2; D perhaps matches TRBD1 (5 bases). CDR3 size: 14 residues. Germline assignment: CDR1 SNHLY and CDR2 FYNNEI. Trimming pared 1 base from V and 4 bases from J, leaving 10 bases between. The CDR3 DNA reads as TGTGCCAGCAGTGAAGGCTCCGGGGGCTATGGCTACACCTTC. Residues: CASSEGSGGYGYTF.